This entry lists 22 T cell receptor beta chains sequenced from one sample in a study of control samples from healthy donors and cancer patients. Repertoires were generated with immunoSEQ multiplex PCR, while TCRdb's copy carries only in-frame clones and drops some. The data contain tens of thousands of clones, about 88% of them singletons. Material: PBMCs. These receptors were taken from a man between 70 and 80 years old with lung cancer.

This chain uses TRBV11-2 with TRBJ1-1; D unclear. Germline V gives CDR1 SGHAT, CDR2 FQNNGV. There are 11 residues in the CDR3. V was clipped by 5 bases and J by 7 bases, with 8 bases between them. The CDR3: CASSPRHEAFF. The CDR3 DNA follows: TGTGCCAGCAGCCCCAGACATGAAGCTTTCTTT.

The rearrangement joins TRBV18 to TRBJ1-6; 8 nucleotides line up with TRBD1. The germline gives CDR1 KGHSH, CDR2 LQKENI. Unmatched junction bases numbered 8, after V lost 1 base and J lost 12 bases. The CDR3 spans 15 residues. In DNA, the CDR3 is TGTGCCAGCTCACCACGGCAGGGGGCGGGTCAACCCCTCCACTTT. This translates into CASSPRQGAGQPLHF. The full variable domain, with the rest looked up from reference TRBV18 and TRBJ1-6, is NAGVMQNPRHLVRRRGQEARLRCSPMKGHSHVYWYRQLPEEGLKFMVYLQKENIIDESGMPKERFSAEFPKEGPSILRIQQVVRGDSAAYFCASSPRQGAGQPLHFGNGTRLTVT.

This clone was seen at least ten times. The CDR3 protein is CASKGTGSYEQYF. The CDR3 DNA sequence: TGTGCCAGTAAGGGAACAGGGTCCTACGAGCAGTACTTC. This sequence joins TRBV19 and TRBJ2-7; maybe TRBD1 (6 bases). This CDR3 has 13 residues. The V end was cut by 7 bases, the J end by 1 base, with 11 bases between. The V gene's germline CDR1 is LNHDA and CDR2 SQIVND (reference sequence).

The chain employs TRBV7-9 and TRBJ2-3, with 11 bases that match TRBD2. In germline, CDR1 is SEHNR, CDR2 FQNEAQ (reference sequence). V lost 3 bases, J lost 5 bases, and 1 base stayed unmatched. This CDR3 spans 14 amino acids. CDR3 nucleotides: TGTGCCAGCAGCTTTAGCGGGGGGGTAGATACGCAGTATTTT. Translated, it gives CASSFSGGVDTQYF.

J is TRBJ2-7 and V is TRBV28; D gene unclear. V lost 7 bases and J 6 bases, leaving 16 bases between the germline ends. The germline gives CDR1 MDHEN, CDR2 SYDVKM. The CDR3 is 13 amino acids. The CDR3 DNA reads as TGTGCCAGCACCGACAAGGTAGTGGGCGAGCAGTACTTC. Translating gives CASTDKVVGEQYF.

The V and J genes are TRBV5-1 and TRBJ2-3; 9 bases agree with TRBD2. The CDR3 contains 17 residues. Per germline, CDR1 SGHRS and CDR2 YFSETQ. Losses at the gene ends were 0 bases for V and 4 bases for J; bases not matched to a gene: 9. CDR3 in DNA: TGCGCCAGCAGCTTGGGCGGTAGCGGGGGCAGGGCAGATACGCAGTATTTT. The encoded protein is CASSLGGSGGRADTQYF.

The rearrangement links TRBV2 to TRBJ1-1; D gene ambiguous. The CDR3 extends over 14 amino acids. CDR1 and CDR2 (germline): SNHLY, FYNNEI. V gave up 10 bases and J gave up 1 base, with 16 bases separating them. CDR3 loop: CATWLRAQNTEAFF. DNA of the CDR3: TGTGCCACTTGGCTCCGGGCCCAGAACACTGAAGCTTTCTTT.

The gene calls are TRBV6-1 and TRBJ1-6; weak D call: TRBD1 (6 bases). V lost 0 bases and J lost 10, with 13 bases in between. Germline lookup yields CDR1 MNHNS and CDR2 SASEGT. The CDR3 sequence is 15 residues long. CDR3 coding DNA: TGTGCCAGCAGTGAAGCGCTACAGGGAAGATCACCCCTCCACTTT. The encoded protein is CASSEALQGRSPLHF.

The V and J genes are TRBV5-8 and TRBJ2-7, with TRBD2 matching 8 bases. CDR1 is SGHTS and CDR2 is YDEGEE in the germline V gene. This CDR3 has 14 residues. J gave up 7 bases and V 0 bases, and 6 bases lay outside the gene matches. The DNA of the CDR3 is TGTGCCAGCAGCTTGGCCGGGGGGGGCGGGGAGCAGTACTTC. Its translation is CASSLAGGGGEQYF.

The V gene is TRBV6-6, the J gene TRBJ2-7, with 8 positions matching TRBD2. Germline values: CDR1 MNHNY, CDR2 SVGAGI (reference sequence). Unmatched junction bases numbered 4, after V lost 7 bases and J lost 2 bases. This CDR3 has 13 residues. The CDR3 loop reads CASTNGGAYEQYF. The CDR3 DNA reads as TGTGCCAGCACCAACGGGGGGGCCTACGAGCAGTACTTC.

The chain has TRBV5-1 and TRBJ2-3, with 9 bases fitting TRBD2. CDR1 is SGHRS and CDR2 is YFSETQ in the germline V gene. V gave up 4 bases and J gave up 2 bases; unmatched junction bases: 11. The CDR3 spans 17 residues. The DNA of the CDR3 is TGCGCCAGCAGCGCCGGACTAGCGCTTAGTTCCACAGATACGCAGTATTTT. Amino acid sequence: CASSAGLALSSTDTQYF.

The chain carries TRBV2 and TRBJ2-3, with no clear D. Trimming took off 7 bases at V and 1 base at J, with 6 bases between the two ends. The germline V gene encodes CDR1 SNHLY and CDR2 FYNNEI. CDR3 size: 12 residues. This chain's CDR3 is CASKDGTDTQYF. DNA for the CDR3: TGTGCCAGCAAGGATGGCACAGATACGCAGTATTTT. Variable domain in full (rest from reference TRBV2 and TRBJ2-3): EPEVTQTPSHQVTQMGQEVILRCVPISNHLYFYWYRQILGQKVEFLVSFYNNEISEKSEIFDDQFSVERPDGSNFTLKIRSTKLEDSAMYFCASKDGTDTQYFGPGTRLTVL.

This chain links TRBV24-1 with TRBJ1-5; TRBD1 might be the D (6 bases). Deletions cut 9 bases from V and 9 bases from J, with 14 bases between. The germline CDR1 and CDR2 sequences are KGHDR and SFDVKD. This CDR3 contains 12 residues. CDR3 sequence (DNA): TGTGCCACCGATACAGGGATGGGGCCCCAGCATTTT. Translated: CATDTGMGPQHF.

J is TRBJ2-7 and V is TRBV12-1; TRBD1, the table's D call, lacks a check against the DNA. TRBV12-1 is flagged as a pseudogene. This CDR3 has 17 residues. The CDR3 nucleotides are TGTGCCAGCAGCTTTGCAGAGTACAGGGGCGTTTCCTACGAGCAGTACTTC. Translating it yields CASSFAEYRGVSYEQYF.

Written as DNA, the CDR3 is TGTGCCAGCCGGGCCGGGACGAACTATGGCTACACCTTC. Translating gives CASRAGTNYGYTF. The rearrangement uses TRBV6-5 and TRBJ1-2, with a tentative D call TRBD1 (5 bases). From germline, CDR1 is MNHEY and CDR2 SVGAGI. Trimming cost V 8 bases and J 2 bases, with 12 bases left between them. The length of the CDR3 is 13 residues.

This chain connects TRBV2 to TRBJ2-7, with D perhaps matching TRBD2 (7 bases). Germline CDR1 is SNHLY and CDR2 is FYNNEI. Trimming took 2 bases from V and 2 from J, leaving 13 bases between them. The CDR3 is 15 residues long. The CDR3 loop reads CASSEFGGLAYEQYF. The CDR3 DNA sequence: TGTGCCAGCAGTGAATTCGGGGGGCTCGCCTACGAGCAGTACTTC.

The CDR3: CASSHDDGNSNQPQHF. The CDR3 DNA reads TGTGCCAGCAGCCACGACGACGGTAATAGCAATCAGCCCCAGCATTTT. V usage is TRBV4-2 and J usage is TRBJ1-5; D gene ambiguous. Germline loops: CDR1 LGHNA, CDR2 YNFKEQ. Trimming took 3 bases from V and 0 from J, leaving 12 bases between them. CDR3 length: 16 amino acids.

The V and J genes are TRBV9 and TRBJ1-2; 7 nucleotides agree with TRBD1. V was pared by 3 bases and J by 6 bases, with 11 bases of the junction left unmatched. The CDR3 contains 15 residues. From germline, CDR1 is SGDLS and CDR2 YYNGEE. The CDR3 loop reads CASSGPGGRKHGYTF. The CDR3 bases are TGTGCCAGCAGCGGCCCAGGGGGAAGGAAGCATGGCTACACCTTC.

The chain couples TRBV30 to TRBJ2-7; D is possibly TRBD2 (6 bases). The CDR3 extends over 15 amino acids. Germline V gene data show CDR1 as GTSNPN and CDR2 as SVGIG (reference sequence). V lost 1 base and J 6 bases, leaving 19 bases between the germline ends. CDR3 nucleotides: TGTGCCTGGAGTGGCCCACGGGGGAGGAAGGGCGAGCAGTACTTC. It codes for CAWSGPRGRKGEQYF.

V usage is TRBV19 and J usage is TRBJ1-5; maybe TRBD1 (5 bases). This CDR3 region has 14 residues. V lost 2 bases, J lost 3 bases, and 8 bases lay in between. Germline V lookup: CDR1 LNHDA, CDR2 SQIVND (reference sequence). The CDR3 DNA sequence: TGTGCCAGTAGTATAAGGGACCTCAATCAGCCCCAGCATTTT. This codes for CASSIRDLNQPQHF.

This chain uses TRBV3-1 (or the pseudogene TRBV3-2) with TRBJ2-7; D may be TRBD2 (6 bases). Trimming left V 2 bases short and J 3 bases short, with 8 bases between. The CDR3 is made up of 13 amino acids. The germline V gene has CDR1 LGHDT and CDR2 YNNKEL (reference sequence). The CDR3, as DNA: TGTGCCAGCAGCCAATTGCGGGGCTACGAGCAGTACTTC. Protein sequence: CASSQLRGYEQYF.

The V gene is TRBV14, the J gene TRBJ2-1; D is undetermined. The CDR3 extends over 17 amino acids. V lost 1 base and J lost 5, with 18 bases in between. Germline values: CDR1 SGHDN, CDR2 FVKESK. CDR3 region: CASSQVTTSEPHNEQFF. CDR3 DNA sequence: TGTGCCAGCAGCCAAGTAACTACCAGCGAACCCCACAATGAGCAGTTCTTC.